This T cell receptor beta chain came from a study of T cells after yellow fever vaccination. Study-wide results and caveats: The appearance of a small share of clonotypes in both CD4 and CD8 compartments was observed.

In this sample, this clonotype turned up many times. The antigen remains undetermined. CDR3 size: 13 residues. Germline V gene sequence: CDR1 SQVTM, CDR2 ANQGSEA. Deletions cut 3 bases from V and 5 bases from J, with 13 bases between. Universal primer sites and UMIs were introduced during 5'RACE template-switching synthesis of TCR cDNA. TCRdb reprocessed the 5' RACE reads with MiXCR, giving one entry per CDR3 protein. The sample holds more than 200,000 distinct CDR3 sequences, around 3.5% seen once. The sample was PBMCs, taken 15 days after the yellow fever booster vaccination. This clonotype originated in a man younger than 35 who received the YFV17D yellow fever vaccine. This rearrangement joins TRBV29-1 to TRBJ2-5; D might be TRBD1 or TRBD2, each matching 5 bases. The CDR3 protein is CSVDPGARETQYF. The CDR3 nucleotides are TGCAGCGTTGACCCCGGGGCGAGGGAGACCCAGTACTTC.